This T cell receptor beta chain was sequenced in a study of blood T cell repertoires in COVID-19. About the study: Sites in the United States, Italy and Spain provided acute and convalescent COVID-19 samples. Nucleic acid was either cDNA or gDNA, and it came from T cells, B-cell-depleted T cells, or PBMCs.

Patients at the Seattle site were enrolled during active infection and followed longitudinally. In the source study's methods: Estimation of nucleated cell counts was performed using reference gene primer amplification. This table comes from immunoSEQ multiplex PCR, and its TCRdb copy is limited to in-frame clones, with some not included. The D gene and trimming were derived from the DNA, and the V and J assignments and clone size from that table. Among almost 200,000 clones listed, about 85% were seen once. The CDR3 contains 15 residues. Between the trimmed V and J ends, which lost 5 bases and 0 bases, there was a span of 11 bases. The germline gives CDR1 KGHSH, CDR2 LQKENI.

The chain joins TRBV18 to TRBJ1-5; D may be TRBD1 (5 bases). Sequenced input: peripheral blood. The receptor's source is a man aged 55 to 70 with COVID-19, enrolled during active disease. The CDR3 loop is CASSYGHNSNQPQHF. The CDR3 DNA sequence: TGTGCCAGCTCATATGGACACAATAGCAATCAGCCCCAGCATTTT.